A selection of T cell receptor beta chains follows, all from one sample in a study of OX40 agonist ivuxolimab in advanced cancers. The table came from immunoSEQ multiplex PCR; TCRdb's copy has only in-frame clones and leaves some out. The sample holds approximately 70,000 clones, 90% to 95% seen once. The source material was CD4+ or CD8+ T cells sorted from blood, sampled in a trial of the OX40 agonist ivuxolimab. Receptors were obtained from an adult with an advanced solid tumor such as melanoma, head and neck, liver or kidney cancer. CDR3s include the opening cysteine and the closing phenylalanine or tryptophan. D genes are given only for firm matches. Clone size is stated in some rows and not others, as once, few, many or a class when expanded.

J,size,V,D,DNA,CDR3
TRBJ1-3,-,TRBV5-4,-,TGTGCCAGCAGCTTGGACACGATAACTGGAAACACCATATATTTT,CASSLDTITGNTIYF
TRBJ2-5,-,TRBV11-2,-,TGTGCCAGCAGCTTAGGGCGAAAAGAGACCCAGTACTTC,CASSLGRKETQYF
TRBJ2-3,-,TRBV30,-,TGTGCCTGGAGTGTACGACTAAGCACAGATACGCAGTATTTT,CAWSVRLSTDTQYF
TRBJ1-1,-,TRBV28,-,TGTGCCACCCTCCTAACCGGACAGAACACTGAAGCTTTCTTT,CATLLTGQNTEAFF
TRBJ2-1,few,TRBV6-1,TRBD2,TGTGCCAGTCTAGCCGGGACTAGCGAGAACAATGAGCAGTTCTTC,CASLAGTSENNEQFF
TRBJ1-6,once,TRBV27,TRBD1,TGTGCCAGCAGTCTAACATTTTCAGGGGGCCTTTCACCCCTCCACTTT,CASSLTFSGGLSPLHF
TRBJ1-5,-,TRBV27,-,TGTGCCAGCAGTTTAATTGGCAGGTATCAGCCCCAGCATTTT,CASSLIGRYQPQHF
TRBJ2-1,-,TRBV28,TRBD1,TGTGCCAGCAGCCGGGACAGATTACCCAATGAGCAGTTCTTC,CASSRDRLPNEQFF
TRBJ1-4,-,TRBV5-8,-,TGTGCCAGCAGCTTTCAAGTAACTAATGAAAAACTGTTTTTT,CASSFQVTNEKLFF
TRBJ2-5,once,TRBV6-5,-,TGTGCCAGCAGGACCCCAGGGGGAGGGGAGACCCAGTACTTC,CASRTPGGGETQYF
TRBJ1-4,once,TRBV23-1,-,TGCGCCAGCAGTCAACGGGCGGCCGCCTTTCTAACTAATGAAAAACTGTTTTTT,CASSQRAAAFLTNEKLFF
TRBJ2-1,-,TRBV4-3,TRBD2,TGCGCCAGCAGCCAAGCCCTCGCGGGAGGCCGGTACAATGAGCAGTTCTTC,CASSQALAGGRYNEQFF
TRBJ1-3,-,TRBV9,-,TGTGCCAGCAGCCTGGGGCACAGCGCAGGAAACACCATATATTTT,CASSLGHSAGNTIYF
TRBJ2-7,-,TRBV16,TRBD1,TGTGCCAGCAGTCGGGACAGCCCCTACGAGCAGTACTTC,CASSRDSPYEQYF
TRBJ1-4,-,TRBV14,-,TGTGCCAGCAGCCAGGCTCACGCGGGGGGTAATGAAAAACTGTTTTTT,CASSQAHAGGNEKLFF
TRBJ2-1,-,TRBV5-1,-,TGCGCCAGCAGCTTGTCGGGACACCACAATGAGCAGTTCTTC,CASSLSGHHNEQFF
TRBJ2-3,-,TRBV18,-,TGTGCCAGCTCACCACTTGCAGTGCCAGATACGCAGTATTTT,CASSPLAVPDTQYF
TRBJ2-7,-,TRBV7-2,TRBD2,TGTGCCAGCAGGGCAGGGTCGGCAGGGAGGGACCTCGAGCAGTACTTC,CASRAGSAGRDLEQYF
TRBJ1-2,-,TRBV5-4,-,TGTGCCAGCAGCTTGGACAGGGATTATGGCTACACCTTC,CASSLDRDYGYTF
TRBJ2-7,-,TRBV27,TRBD1,TGTGCCAGCAGAGCCCTCCCAGGGGGCCTTCTCGAGCAGTACTTC,CASRALPGGLLEQYF
TRBJ2-3,-,TRBV4-3,-,TGCGCCAGCAGCATCCACGGGAACACGCAGTATTTT,CASSIHGNTQYF
TRBJ2-1,-,TRBV7-6,TRBD2,TGTGCCAGCAGCTTAGCGCCTAGCGGGATTCTGAATGAGCAGTTCTTC,CASSLAPSGILNEQFF